This T cell receptor (beta chain) was identified in a study of cytomegalovirus exposure and HLA in healthy donors. Whole-study findings and limits: Published work reported that the classifier diagnosed cytomegalovirus status with high specificity and sensitivity. The listing of fewer than 200 TCR beta chains classed them as cytomegalovirus-associated.

The table lists this clone with a count of one. No antigen is known for it. PCR employed 60 Vbeta and 13 Jbeta primers. TCRdb's copy holds only in-frame clones and misses some; the assay was immunoSEQ multiplex PCR. Among approximately 140,000 clones listed, about four fifths were seen once. This CDR3 is built from 13 residues. The V segment lost 2 bases and the J segment 6 bases; nucleotides outside the gene matches: 4. Germline assignment: CDR1 MNHNY and CDR2 SVGAGI (reference sequence). The sequenced sample was PBMCs. V gene TRBV6-6 combines with J gene TRBJ2-7; 7 nucleotides line up with TRBD2. The sequence was obtained from a woman aged 40 to 50 in good health and CMV-seronegative. The CDR3 DNA reads TGTGCCAGCAGTTACGGCGGGGGTGGCGAGCAGTACTTC. This translates into CASSYGGGGEQYF.